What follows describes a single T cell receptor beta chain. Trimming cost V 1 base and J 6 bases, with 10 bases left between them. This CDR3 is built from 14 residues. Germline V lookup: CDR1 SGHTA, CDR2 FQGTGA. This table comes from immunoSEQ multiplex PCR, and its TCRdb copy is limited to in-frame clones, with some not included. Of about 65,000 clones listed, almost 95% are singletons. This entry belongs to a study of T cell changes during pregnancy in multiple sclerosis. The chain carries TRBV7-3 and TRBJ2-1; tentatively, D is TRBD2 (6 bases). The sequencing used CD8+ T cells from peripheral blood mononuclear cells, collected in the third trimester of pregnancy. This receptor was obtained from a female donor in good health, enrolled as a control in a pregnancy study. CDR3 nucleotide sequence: TGTGCCAGCAGCTTAATGGGGGGAACCAATGAGCAGTTCTTC. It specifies CASSLMGGTNEQFF.